Following are 25 T cell receptor beta chains from one sample sequenced in a study of T-cell reconstitution after alpha-beta-depleted transplantation in children. Preparation of the TCRbeta library involved a method that used unique molecular identifiers. TCRdb fed the PCR reads into MiXCR, producing one record per CDR3 protein. The table includes 100,000 or so distinct CDR3 sequences, roughly 7.6% detected once. This material consisted of PBMCs, taken before TCRalphabeta/CD19-depleted stem cell transplant. The receptors were sampled from a boy younger than 10 with acute lymphoblastic leukemia, due to receive a stem cell transplant.

The chain combines TRBV7-9 with TRBJ2-5, with 8 bases lining up with TRBD1. The CDR3 totals 15 residues. CDR1 is SEHNR and CDR2 is FQNEAQ in the germline V gene (reference sequence). V shed 3 bases, J shed 1 base, and the junction held 4 bases outside the gene matches. Written as DNA, the CDR3 is TGTGCCAGCAGCTTGGACAGGGCCCGCCAAGAGACCCAGTACTTC. Protein: CASSLDRARQETQYF. Looking up the rest from reference TRBV7-9 and TRBJ2-5 gives the full variable domain: DTGVSQNPRHKITKRGQNVTFRCDPISEHNRLYWYRQTLGQGPEFLTYFQNEAQLEKSRLLSDRFSAERPKGSFSTLEIQRTEQGDSAMYLCASSLDRARQETQYFGPGTRLLVL.

The table lists this clonotype with many counts. In nucleotides, the CDR3 is TGTGCCAGCGAGGACGGGGGGCCCGGGGAGCTGTTTTTT. As protein: CASEDGGPGELFF. The V gene is TRBV6-1, the J gene TRBJ2-2; D is possibly TRBD2 (7 bases). This CDR3 has 13 amino acids. Trimming shortened V by 8 bases and J by 6 bases, and 13 bases separated the two germline ends. From germline, CDR1 is MNHNS and CDR2 SASEGT.

This clonotype occurred a few times. The chain employs TRBV29-1 and TRBJ1-1, with 10 bases matching TRBD1. V shed 3 bases, J shed 2 bases, and the junction held 3 bases outside the gene matches. CDR1 is SQVTM, CDR2 ANQGSEA, per germline. The CDR3 runs to 14 residues. Here the CDR3 reads CSVEGDRGNTEAFF. CDR3 DNA sequence: TGCAGCGTTGAGGGGGACAGGGGCAACACTGAAGCTTTCTTT. Complete variable domain (other parts from reference TRBV29-1 and TRBJ1-1): SAVISQKPSRDICQRGTSLTIQCQVDSQVTMMFWYRQQPGQSLTLIATANQGSEATYESGFVIDKFPISRPNLTFSTLTVSNMSPEDSSIYLCSVEGDRGNTEAFFGQGTRLTVV.

This clonotype was detected ten times or more. The chain uses TRBV4-2 and TRBJ2-1; D unclear. Trimming removed 0 bases from V and 3 bases from J, with 12 bases in between. Germline V gene sequence: CDR1 LGHNA, CDR2 YNFKEQ. The CDR3 totals 16 residues. In DNA form, the CDR3 reads TGTGCCAGCAGCCAAGATCCCAGCGATATCTACAATGAGCAGTTCTTC. It translates to CASSQDPSDIYNEQFF.

This clonotype was counted many times. This chain links TRBV6-1 with TRBJ2-5; TRBD2 matches at 10 bases. From germline, CDR1 is MNHNS and CDR2 SASEGT. There are 15 residues in the CDR3. V was clipped by 3 bases and J by 4 bases; unmatched bases: 5. The CDR3 coding sequence is TGTGCCAGCAGTGATCTAGCGGGGGCTCTAGAGACCCAGTACTTC. Its protein product is CASSDLAGALETQYF.

This clonotype was counted many times. V usage is TRBV5-1 and J usage is TRBJ2-5, with D perhaps matching TRBD2 (5 bases). The CDR3 is 17 amino acids. Trimming shortened V by 1 base and J by 4 bases, and 20 bases separated the two germline ends. Germline lookup yields CDR1 SGHRS and CDR2 YFSETQ. The CDR3 nucleotides read TGCGCCAGCAGCTTGTTATTGTCGCGAAGCGGCGGAGAGACCCAGTACTTC. Translation: CASSLLLSRSGGETQYF.

The rearrangement uses TRBV5-1 and TRBJ1-1, with D perhaps TRBD1 (5 bases). Trimming pared 5 bases from V and 6 bases from J, leaving 26 bases between. The germline gives CDR1 SGHRS, CDR2 YFSETQ. The CDR3 runs 17 residues. The chain's CDR3 is CASRGQSIGGVKAEAFF. DNA of the CDR3: TGCGCCAGCAGGGGCCAGTCGATTGGGGGAGTGAAGGCTGAAGCTTTCTTT.

Only a few counts were recorded for this clonotype. J is TRBJ2-7 and V is TRBV6-5; 7 bases map to TRBD1. The germline V gene encodes CDR1 MNHEY and CDR2 SVGAGI. V trimming: 2 bases; J trimming: 6 bases; junction bases outside the gene matches: 10. This CDR3 contains 15 residues. Here the CDR3 reads CASSYQRGRASEQYF. The CDR3 coding sequence is TGTGCCAGCAGTTACCAGAGGGGGCGGGCGAGCGAGCAGTACTTC.

V and J are TRBV13 and TRBJ2-7, with D possibly TRBD1 on 6 matching bases. The V end lost 4 bases, the J end lost 0 bases, and 13 bases lay between the germline ends. The CDR3 is 15 residues long. Germline V gene data show CDR1 as PRHDT and CDR2 as FYEKMQ (reference sequence). The CDR3 nucleotides read TGTGCCAGCAGCTACACCGGACAGATCTCCTACGAGCAGTACTTC. Amino acid sequence: CASSYTGQISYEQYF.

This clonotype occurred many times. J is TRBJ1-2 and V is TRBV6-1; no clear D gene. In germline, CDR1 is MNHNS, CDR2 SASEGT. Trimming removed 1 base at V and 5 bases at J, with 5 bases between. The CDR3 is made up of 12 amino acids. CDR3 in DNA: TGTGCCAGCAGTGAAGGGCTTTATGGCTACACCTTC. Translation: CASSEGLYGYTF.

This clonotype was found many times. This chain uses TRBV12-3 or TRBV12-4 with TRBJ1-5, with 7 bases aligning to TRBD1. This CDR3 has 15 amino acids. V was clipped by 6 bases and J by 3 bases; unmatched bases: 8. The CDR3 loop reads CASSPGGQFNQPQHF. The CDR3 DNA reads TGTGCCAGCAGCCCGGGGGGACAGTTCAATCAGCCCCAGCATTTT.

This clonotype was seen ten or more times. The J gene is TRBJ2-7, the V gene TRBV12-3 or TRBV12-4, with 15 nucleotides matching TRBD2. This CDR3 contains 15 residues. V was clipped by 6 bases and J by 6 bases; unmatched bases: 6. The CDR3 reads CASSPGLAGGREQYF. CDR3 sequence (DNA): TGTGCCAGCAGCCCCGGACTAGCGGGGGGGCGCGAGCAGTACTTC.

This clonotype was seen more than once but under ten times. The chain is built from TRBV11-3 and TRBJ2-3; D is uncertain. Germline-derived CDR1 and CDR2 are SGHNT and YENEEA. The CDR3 is 15 residues long. Trimming took 3 bases from V and 0 from J, leaving 10 bases between them. The DNA of the CDR3 is TGTGCCAGCAGCTTCGGATACTCTAGCACAGATACGCAGTATTTT. Amino acids: CASSFGYSSTDTQYF.

V gene TRBV11-2 combines with J gene TRBJ2-7; D may be TRBD1 or TRBD2 (5 bases each). V was trimmed by 2 bases and J by 5 bases, leaving 16 bases between them. CDR3 length equals 15 residues. Germline CDR1 and CDR2: SGHAT and FQNNGV. CDR3 nucleotides: TGTGCCAGCAGCTTACTGACCGGGGCAGCTCACGAGCAGTACTTC. Translation: CASSLLTGAAHEQYF.

Ten or more counts support this clonotype. In DNA form, the CDR3 reads TGCGCCAGCAGCCAAGAGCGGGAATCACCCTACGAGCAGTACTTC. Translated, it gives CASSQERESPYEQYF. The V and J genes are TRBV4-1 and TRBJ2-7; the D gene is possibly TRBD2 (6 bases). This CDR3 comprises 15 residues. Germline V lookup: CDR1 MGHRA, CDR2 YSYEKL. V gave up 0 bases and J gave up 2 bases, with 11 bases separating them.

The chain is built from TRBV28 and TRBJ2-1; perhaps D is TRBD1 or TRBD2 (5 bases each). Germline V gene lookup returns CDR1 MDHEN and CDR2 SYDVKM. The CDR3 loop spans 15 amino acids. V gave up 3 bases and J gave up 7 bases, with 16 bases separating them. DNA of the CDR3: TGTGCCAGCAGTTTCCGGGGCATGAGGTGGAATGAGCAGTTCTTC. It encodes CASSFRGMRWNEQFF.

The rearrangement links TRBV7-6 to TRBJ2-1, with TRBD2 matching 10 bases. The CDR3 covers 20 residues. Germline CDR1 is SGHVS and CDR2 is FNYEAQ. V was pared by 2 bases and J by 0 bases, with 13 bases of the junction left unmatched. CDR3 coding DNA: TGTGCCAGCAGCTTAAGGTCTGGTAGCGGGGGGCGGAGCTCCTACAATGAGCAGTTCTTC. Protein: CASSLRSGSGGRSSYNEQFF.

The rearrangement links TRBV5-1 to TRBJ1-1, with D unresolved. Germline CDR1 reads SGHRS; CDR2 reads YFSETQ. V shed 4 bases and J shed 1 base, with 8 bases lying between them. The CDR3 extends over 13 amino acids. The CDR3 spells CASSQVPNTEAFF. CDR3 bases: TGCGCCAGCAGCCAAGTACCGAACACTGAAGCTTTCTTT.

This clonotype has just a few counts. This chain joins TRBV28 and TRBJ1-2; tentative D call: TRBD1 (5 bases). The CDR3 runs to 13 residues. The V and J ends lost 4 bases and 7 bases respectively, with 13 bases between them. Germline V CDR1 and CDR2: MDHEN, SYDVKM. CDR3 protein: CASSSIREFGYTF. The CDR3 DNA sequence: TGTGCCAGCAGTTCAATCAGGGAATTTGGCTACACCTTC.

The chain has TRBV6-1 and TRBJ2-3, with TRBD2 identical over 8 bases. Per germline, CDR1 MNHNS and CDR2 SASEGT. The CDR3 totals 15 residues. Trimming at V came to 5 bases and at J to 6 bases, leaving 10 bases not matched to a gene. This chain's CDR3 is CASSQTGGGLDTQYF. The DNA for the CDR3 is TGTGCCAGCAGTCAGACCGGGGGGGGTCTCGATACGCAGTATTTT.

To note about this clonotype: A read error may account for a junction end that differs from germline. V gene TRBV11-2 combines with J gene TRBJ2-3, with 11 bases identical to TRBD2. CDR3 size: 15 residues. Germline CDR1 SGHAT, CDR2 FQNNGV. CDR3 amino acids: CASSLDRLAGGLTEF. CDR3 nucleotides: TGTGCCAGCAGCTTAGATCGGCTAGCGGGGGGCCTTACCGAATTT.

The chain uses TRBV3-1 and TRBJ2-5, with D possibly TRBD2 on 5 matching bases. Germline CDR1 and CDR2: LGHDT and YNNKEL (reference sequence). Trimming cost V 3 bases and J 4 bases, with 9 bases left between them. The CDR3 spans 13 residues. The DNA for the CDR3 is TGTGCCAGCAGCCACGACGGGGTAGAGACCCAGTACTTC. The encoded protein is CASSHDGVETQYF.

The chain carries TRBV20-1 and TRBJ2-7, with 13 bases fitting TRBD2. CDR3 size: 14 residues. Trimming took 3 bases from V and 1 from J; bases not matched to a gene: 0. CDR1 and CDR2 from the germline V gene are DFQATT and SNEGSKA (reference sequence). Written as DNA, the CDR3 is TGCAGTGCTAGGGGACTAGCGGGGTCCTACGAGCAGTACTTC. This encodes CSARGLAGSYEQYF.

This clonotype was picked up many times. V and J are TRBV7-2 and TRBJ2-2; no firm D call. There are 16 residues in the CDR3. V lost 3 bases and J lost 2, with 13 bases in between. CDR1 and CDR2 from the germline V gene are SGHTA and FQGNSA. The chain's CDR3 is CASSLVAGINTGELFF. The DNA for the CDR3 is TGTGCCAGCAGCTTGGTAGCCGGAATAAACACCGGGGAGCTGTTTTTT.

This clonotype has at least ten counts. The chain couples TRBV7-3 to TRBJ2-1; D remains unclear. Germline V gives CDR1 SGHTA, CDR2 FQGTGA. The CDR3 is 13 residues long. V was clipped by 4 bases and J by 8 bases, with 12 bases between them. The CDR3 protein is CASSSFLADEQFF. Written as DNA, the CDR3 is TGTGCCAGCAGCTCGTTCCTCGCCGATGAGCAGTTCTTC.